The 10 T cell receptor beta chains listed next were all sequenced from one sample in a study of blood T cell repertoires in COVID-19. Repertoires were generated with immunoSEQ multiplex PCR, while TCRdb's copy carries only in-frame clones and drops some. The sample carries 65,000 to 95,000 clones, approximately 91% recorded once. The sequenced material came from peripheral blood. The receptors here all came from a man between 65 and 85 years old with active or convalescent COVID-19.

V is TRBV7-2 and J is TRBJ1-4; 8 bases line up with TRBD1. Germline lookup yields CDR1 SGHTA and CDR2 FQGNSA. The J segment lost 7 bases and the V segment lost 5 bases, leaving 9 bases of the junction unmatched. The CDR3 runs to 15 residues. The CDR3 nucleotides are TGTGCCAGCAGCCCCCGGACAGGGACGGCTGAAAAACTGTTTTTT. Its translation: CASSPRTGTAEKLFF.

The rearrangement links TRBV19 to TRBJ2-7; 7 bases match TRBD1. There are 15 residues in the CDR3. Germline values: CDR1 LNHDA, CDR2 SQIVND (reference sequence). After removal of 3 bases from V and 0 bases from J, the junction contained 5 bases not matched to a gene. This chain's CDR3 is CASSIQTGVSYEQYF. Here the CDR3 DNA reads TGTGCCAGTAGTATCCAAACAGGGGTCTCCTACGAGCAGTACTTC.

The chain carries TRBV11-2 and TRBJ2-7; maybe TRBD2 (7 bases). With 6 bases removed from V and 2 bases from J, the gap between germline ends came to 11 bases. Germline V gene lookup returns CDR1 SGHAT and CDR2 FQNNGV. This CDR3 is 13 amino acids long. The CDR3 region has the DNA TGTGCCAGCAGAGGGGGGGGACCCTACGAGCAGTACTTC. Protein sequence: CASRGGGPYEQYF.

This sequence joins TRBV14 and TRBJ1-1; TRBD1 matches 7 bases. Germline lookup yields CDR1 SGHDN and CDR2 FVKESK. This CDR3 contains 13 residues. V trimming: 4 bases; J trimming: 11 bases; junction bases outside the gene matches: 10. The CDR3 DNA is TGTGCCAGCAGCCGACAAGGCAGGGGGTCGGCTTTCTTT. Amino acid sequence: CASSRQGRGSAFF.

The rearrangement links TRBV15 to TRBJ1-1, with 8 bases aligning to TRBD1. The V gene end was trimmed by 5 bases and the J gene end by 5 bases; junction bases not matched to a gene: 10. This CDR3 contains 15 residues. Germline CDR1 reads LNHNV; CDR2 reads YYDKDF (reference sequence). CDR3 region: CATSSIGQGGTEAFF. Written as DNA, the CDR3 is TGTGCCACCAGCTCGATAGGACAGGGAGGGACTGAAGCTTTCTTT.

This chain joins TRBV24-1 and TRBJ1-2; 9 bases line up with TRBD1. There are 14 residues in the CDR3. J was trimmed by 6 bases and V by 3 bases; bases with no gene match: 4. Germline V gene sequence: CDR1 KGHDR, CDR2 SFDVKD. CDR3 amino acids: CATSDTGTGNGYTF. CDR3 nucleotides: TGTGCCACCAGTGATACCGGGACAGGGAATGGCTACACCTTC.

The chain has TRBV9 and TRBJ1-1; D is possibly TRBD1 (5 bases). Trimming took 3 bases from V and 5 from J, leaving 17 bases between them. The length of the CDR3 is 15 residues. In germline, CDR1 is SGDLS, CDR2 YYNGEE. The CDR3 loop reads CASSARGIFRTEAFF. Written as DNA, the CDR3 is TGTGCCAGCAGCGCCCGGGGGATATTTCGGACTGAAGCTTTCTTT.

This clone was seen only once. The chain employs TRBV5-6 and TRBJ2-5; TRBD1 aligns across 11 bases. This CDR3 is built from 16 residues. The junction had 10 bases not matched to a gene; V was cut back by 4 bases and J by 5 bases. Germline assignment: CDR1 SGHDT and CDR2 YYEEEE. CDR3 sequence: CASSRPGQGVRETQYF. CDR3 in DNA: TGTGCCAGCAGCCGCCCGGGACAGGGGGTCAGGGAGACCCAGTACTTC. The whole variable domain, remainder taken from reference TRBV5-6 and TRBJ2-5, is DAGVTQSPTHLIKTRGQQVTLRCSPKSGHDTVSWYQQALGQGPQFIFQYYEEEERQRGNFPDRFSGHQFPNYSSELNVNALLLGDSALYLCASSRPGQGVRETQYFGPGTRLLVL.

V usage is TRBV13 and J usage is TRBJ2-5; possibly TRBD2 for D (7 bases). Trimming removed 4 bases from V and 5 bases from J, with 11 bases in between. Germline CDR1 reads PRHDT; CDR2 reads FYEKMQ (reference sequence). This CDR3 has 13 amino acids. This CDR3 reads CASSYGGLETQYF. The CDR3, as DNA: TGTGCCAGCAGCTACGGGGGGCTGGAGACCCAGTACTTC.

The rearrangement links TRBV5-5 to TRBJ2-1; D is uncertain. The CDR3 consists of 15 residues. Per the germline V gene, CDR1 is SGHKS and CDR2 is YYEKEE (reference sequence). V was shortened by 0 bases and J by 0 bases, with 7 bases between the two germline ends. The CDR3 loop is CASSLVVSSYNEQFF. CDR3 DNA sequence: TGTGCCAGCAGCTTGGTGGTCAGCTCCTACAATGAGCAGTTCTTC.